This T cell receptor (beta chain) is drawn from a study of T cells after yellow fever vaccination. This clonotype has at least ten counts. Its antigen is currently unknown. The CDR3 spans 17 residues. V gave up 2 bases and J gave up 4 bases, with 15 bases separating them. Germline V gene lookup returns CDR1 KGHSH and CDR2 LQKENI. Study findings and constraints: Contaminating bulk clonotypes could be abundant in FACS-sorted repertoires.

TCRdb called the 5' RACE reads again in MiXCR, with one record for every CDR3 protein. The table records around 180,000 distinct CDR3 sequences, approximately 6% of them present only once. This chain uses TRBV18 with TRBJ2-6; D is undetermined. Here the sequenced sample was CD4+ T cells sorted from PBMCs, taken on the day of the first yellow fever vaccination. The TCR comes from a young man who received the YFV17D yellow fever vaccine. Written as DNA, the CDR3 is TGTGCCAGCTCACCAGAGCAGGCCCGATGGGGGGCCAACGTCCTGACTTTC. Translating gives CASSPEQARWGANVLTF.